This TCR beta chain derives from a study of blood T cells in healthy people across ages. The authors ran a second PCR of roughly 6 to 12 cycles using a sample-barcoded 5' primer and a J-beta primer mix. With 12 random nucleotides, a template-switch adaptor tagged each individual cDNA molecule. Each CDR3 protein is one row after TCRdb ran MiXCR on the 5' RACE reads. Of roughly 1,500,000 distinct CDR3 sequences in the sample, about 31% were seen once. As concerns this clonotype: With a much larger clone just one base away, this may be a read error.

The source of this sequence is a woman aged 25 to 39 in good health. Material for sequencing was blood.

DNA of the CDR3: TGTGCTAGTGGCCCCAGACAGGCCTTATATGGCTACACCTTC. Translating it yields CASGPRQALYGYTF. The genes are TRBV12-5 and TRBJ1-2; D is possibly TRBD1 (6 bases). The CDR3 totals 14 residues. Germline CDR1 is LGHNT and CDR2 is FRNRAP. The germline V and J ends were trimmed by 6 bases and 5 bases, with 16 bases remaining between them.